What follows are 18 T cell receptor beta chains derived from one specimen sequenced in a study of coeliac disease. Study-wide results and limits: Control samples showed higher TRB and TRG clonality than intraepithelial and lamina propria samples in active celiac disease.

The antigens for these receptors are not known. Profiling relied on immunoSEQ multiplex PCR, and the TCRdb table lists in-frame clones only, not all of them. This sample has a few thousand clones; around 68% occur once, and the top ten carry approximately 10%. Material for sequencing was intraepithelial lymphocytes from the gut. The receptors derive from a woman between 18 and 30 years old with active celiac disease.

This clone occurred once. The chain has TRBV10-3 and TRBJ2-7; TRBD2 agrees at 13 bases. The CDR3 is 14 amino acids. With V trimmed by 10 bases and J by 7 bases, 10 bases remained unmatched. CDR1 ENHRY and CDR2 SYGVKD come from the germline V gene. The CDR3 loop reads CATQGLAGMGEQYF. The DNA for the CDR3 is TGTGCCACCCAGGGACTAGCGGGGATGGGGGAGCAGTACTTC.

The chain combines TRBV9 with TRBJ1-5; no clear D. Germline V gene data show CDR1 as SGDLS and CDR2 as YYNGEE. The ends were cut back, 3 bases at V and 0 bases at J, with 7 bases in the middle. This CDR3 has 14 residues. The DNA of the CDR3 is TGTGCCAGCAGCGAAGCGGCTAGCAATCAGCCCCAGCATTTT. It specifies CASSEAASNQPQHF.

Comment on this clone: Relative to the germline gene, one junction end is altered; a read error may explain this. The gene calls are TRBV4-1 and TRBJ2-3; TRBD2 might be the D (6 bases). This CDR3 is 14 amino acids long. Germline V gene sequence: CDR1 MGHRA, CDR2 YSYEKL. The CDR3 is CASRAGTSTDTQYF. The CDR3 nucleotides are TGTGCCAGCAGGGCGGGAACAAGCACAGATACGCAGTATTTT.

The chain combines TRBV15 with TRBJ1-2, with a possible D match to TRBD1 (5 bases). Germline values: CDR1 LNHNV, CDR2 YYDKDF (reference sequence). V was pared by 0 bases and J by 7 bases, with 6 bases between. This CDR3 comprises 12 residues. CDR3 coding DNA: TGTGCCACCAGCAGAGATCAGGGTGGCTACACCTTC. Its translation is CATSRDQGGYTF.

This chain joins TRBV30 and TRBJ1-5, with 7 bases that match TRBD1. Germline V gives CDR1 GTSNPN, CDR2 SVGIG (reference sequence). CDR3 length: 16 residues. With V trimmed by 0 bases and J by 4 bases, 9 bases remained unmatched. CDR3 sequence (DNA): TGTGCCTGGAGTGTCCGACGACAGGGAGGAAATCAGCCCCAGCATTTT. Protein sequence: CAWSVRRQGGNQPQHF. Full variable domain (rest looked up from reference TRBV30 and TRBJ1-5): SQTIHQWPATLVQPVGSPLSLECTVEGTSNPNLYWYRQAAGRGLQLLFYSVGIGQISSEVPQNLSASRPQDRQFILSSKKLLLSDSGFYLCAWSVRRQGGNQPQHFGDGTRLSIL.

DNA of the CDR3: TGTGCCAGCAGGCCGACTAGCGGGAGCTCCTACGAGCAGTACTTC. Its translation: CASRPTSGSSYEQYF. V usage is TRBV2 and J usage is TRBJ2-7, with 12 bases matching TRBD2. This CDR3 contains 15 residues. Germline trimming cut 6 bases from V and 0 bases from J; bases unmatched to any gene: 3. CDR1 and CDR2 from the germline V gene are SNHLY and FYNNEI.

The chain recombines TRBV28 with TRBJ2-4; 13 nucleotides match TRBD2. Trimming took 2 bases from V and 8 from J; bases not matched to a gene: 6. The germline gives CDR1 MDHEN, CDR2 SYDVKM. CDR3 size: 16 residues. The CDR3 bases are TGTGCCAGCAGTTTACTGGGGACTAGCGGGACGGACATTCAGTACTTC. Translating it yields CASSLLGTSGTDIQYF.

This rearrangement joins TRBV4-1 to TRBJ1-1; D perhaps matches TRBD1 (6 bases). The V gene lost 0 bases and the J gene lost 0 bases, with 17 bases spanning the gap. There are 18 residues in the CDR3. The germline V gene has CDR1 MGHRA and CDR2 YSYEKL. The CDR3 loop is CASSQDLTGLVLNTEAFF. The CDR3 nucleotides read TGCGCCAGCAGCCAAGATCTAACAGGGTTGGTTCTGAACACTGAAGCTTTCTTT.

In this sample, this clone turned up a few times. The rearrangement links TRBV6-6 to TRBJ2-1, with TRBD2 matching 12 bases. The germline gives CDR1 MNHNY, CDR2 SVGAGI (reference sequence). Trimming removed 6 bases from V and 0 bases from J; junction bases left unmatched: 3. The CDR3 covers 16 residues. CDR3 region: CASSLAGGPSYNEQFF. Here the CDR3 DNA reads TGTGCCAGCAGCCTAGCGGGAGGGCCCTCCTACAATGAGCAGTTCTTC.

The chain links TRBV28 to TRBJ2-7, with TRBD1 identical over 8 bases. Germline CDR1 is MDHEN and CDR2 is SYDVKM. Germline trimming cut 5 bases from V and 5 bases from J; bases unmatched to any gene: 8. The length of the CDR3 is 14 residues. For the CDR3, the DNA is TGTGCCAGCAGTGCCCGGACAGGGCTGCACGAGCAGTACTTC. Translating gives CASSARTGLHEQYF.

This clone appeared a few times. This sequence joins TRBV5-5 and TRBJ2-5, with TRBD2 as a possible D gene (6 bases). Trimming pared 4 bases from V and 7 bases from J, leaving 17 bases between. The CDR3 length is 14 residues. Germline V lookup: CDR1 SGHKS, CDR2 YYEKEE (reference sequence). The CDR3 sequence is CASSEDTSGGTQYF. CDR3 DNA sequence: TGTGCCAGCAGCGAGGACACTTCCGGGGGGACCCAGTACTTC.

This CDR3 reads CASSLVQGSGQAFF. In nucleotides, the CDR3 is TGTGCCAGCAGCTTAGTACAGGGATCTGGCCAAGCTTTCTTT. The rearrangement joins TRBV7-9 to TRBJ1-1, with D tentatively TRBD1 (6 bases). This CDR3 region has 14 residues. Between the trimmed V and J ends, which lost 1 base and 9 bases, there was a span of 15 bases. Germline CDR1 is SEHNR and CDR2 is FQNEAQ (reference sequence).

The chain recombines TRBV19 with TRBJ2-7; the D gene is possibly TRBD2 (8 bases). Deletions cut 6 bases from V and 2 bases from J, with 20 bases between. This CDR3 has 16 amino acids. Germline V gene data show CDR1 as LNHDA and CDR2 as SQIVND (reference sequence). This CDR3 is CASSPRGAGGAYEQYF. In nucleotides, the CDR3 is TGTGCCAGTAGCCCCAGGGGGGCGGGAGGCGCCTACGAGCAGTACTTC.

The CDR3 DNA reads TGTGCCAGCAGCCTGAGAAAGGGGCTTCCTGAAGCTTTCTTT. Protein: CASSLRKGLPEAFF. The J gene is TRBJ1-1, the V gene TRBV28; D is perhaps TRBD1 (5 bases). The CDR3 spans 14 residues. Germline CDR1 is MDHEN and CDR2 is SYDVKM. Trimming cost V 6 bases and J 6 bases, with 17 bases left between them.

This chain links TRBV27 with TRBJ1-3; no clear D gene. The V end lost 5 bases, the J end lost 4 bases, and 12 bases lay between the germline ends. In germline, CDR1 is MNHEY, CDR2 SMNVEV (reference sequence). The CDR3 sequence is 14 residues long. Here the CDR3 DNA reads TGTGCCAGCAGTCTGGTTGCAGGCGGAAACACCATATATTTT. Protein sequence: CASSLVAGGNTIYF.

CDR3 in amino acids: CASSRRTGALEQYF. The CDR3 DNA is TGTGCCAGCAGCCGAAGGACAGGGGCCCTCGAGCAGTACTTC. This sequence joins TRBV7-8 and TRBJ2-7, with 9 bases aligning to TRBD1. V gave up 5 bases and J gave up 6 bases; unmatched junction bases: 8. From germline, CDR1 is SGHVS and CDR2 FQNEAQ. The CDR3 sequence is 14 residues long.

This clone occurred a few times. The rearrangement joins TRBV25-1 to TRBJ1-1; D unclear. This CDR3 is built from 13 residues. The V gene lost 3 bases and the J gene lost 8 bases, with 13 bases spanning the gap. Germline values: CDR1 MGHDK, CDR2 SYGVNS. The CDR3 DNA sequence: TGTGCCAGCAGTGATCGTGGTTGGAGGGAAGCTTTCTTT. Its protein product is CASSDRGWREAFF.

The chain combines TRBV9 with TRBJ2-1, with TRBD2 identical over 10 bases. The CDR3 covers 15 residues. Germline V lookup: CDR1 SGDLS, CDR2 YYNGEE. Trimming cost V 7 bases and J 5 bases; bases outside gene matches: 9. The CDR3: CASSKTSGFHNEQFF. DNA for the CDR3: TGTGCCAGCTCCAAGACTAGCGGGTTCCACAATGAGCAGTTCTTC.